The 6 T cell receptor beta chains listed next were all sequenced from one sample in a study of cytomegalovirus exposure and HLA in healthy donors. PCR used 60 Vbeta primers and 13 Jbeta primers. Some clones are missing from TCRdb's copy, which holds only in-frame ones; the method was immunoSEQ multiplex PCR. Seen here are 180,000 or so clones, about four fifths observed once, and the top ten hold 2% to 2.5%. Sequencing was performed on PBMCs. These receptors came from a woman between 50 and 59 years old in good health and CMV-seronegative.

DNA of the CDR3: TGCGCCAGCAGCCAGGGACATTTCTCTGGGGCCAACGTCCTGACTTTC. It codes for CASSQGHFSGANVLTF. This chain joins TRBV4-3 and TRBJ2-6, with a tentative D call TRBD1 (6 bases). The CDR3 is made up of 16 amino acids. V dropped 3 bases and J dropped 0 bases, with 9 bases sitting between them. The germline CDR1 and CDR2 sequences are LGHNA and YSLEER.

V gene TRBV11-3 combines with J gene TRBJ2-7, with 8 bases fitting TRBD2. The CDR3 covers 16 residues. Looked up from germline, CDR1 is SGHNT and CDR2 is YENEEA. Unmatched junction bases numbered 7, after V lost 1 base and J lost 2 bases. CDR3 in amino acids: CASSLVLSGTTYEQYF. As DNA, the CDR3 is TGTGCCAGCAGCTTAGTGCTTAGCGGGACCACCTACGAGCAGTACTTC.

This rearrangement joins TRBV4-2 to TRBJ2-7; weak D call: TRBD2 (6 bases). Germline CDR1 reads LGHNA; CDR2 reads YNFKEQ. V was trimmed by 0 bases and J by 0 bases, leaving 9 bases between them. CDR3 length equals 15 residues. The CDR3 DNA reads TGTGCCAGCAGCCAAGATCTGGGGGGCTCCTACGAGCAGTACTTC. Protein sequence: CASSQDLGGSYEQYF.

V and J are TRBV9 and TRBJ1-1, with a weak D call TRBD1 (5 bases). This CDR3 contains 14 residues. With 4 bases removed from V and 4 bases from J, the gap between germline ends came to 14 bases. Germline assignment: CDR1 SGDLS and CDR2 YYNGEE. For the CDR3, the DNA is TGTGCCAGCAGCCCTAGCGGGGGTGGCACTGAAGCTTTCTTT. Its translation: CASSPSGGGTEAFF.

The chain has TRBV4-2 and TRBJ2-5, with TRBD2 identical over 9 bases. The V segment lost 3 bases and the J segment 2 bases; nucleotides outside the gene matches: 10. This CDR3 has 17 residues. Germline values: CDR1 LGHNA, CDR2 YNFKEQ. The CDR3 loop is CASSQDLAGAGQETQYF. CDR3 sequence (DNA): TGTGCCAGCAGCCAGGACTTAGCGGGAGCGGGGCAAGAGACCCAGTACTTC.

V usage is TRBV27 and J usage is TRBJ2-1, with D tentatively TRBD2 (6 bases). This CDR3 is 16 amino acids long. Germline CDR1 is MNHEY and CDR2 is SMNVEV (reference sequence). V was cut by 6 bases and J by 8 bases, with 23 bases left in between. CDR3 sequence (DNA): TGTGCCAGCAGCCGAGCGACGGGGACTGGAAACTATGAGCAGTTCTTC. This encodes CASSRATGTGNYEQFF.